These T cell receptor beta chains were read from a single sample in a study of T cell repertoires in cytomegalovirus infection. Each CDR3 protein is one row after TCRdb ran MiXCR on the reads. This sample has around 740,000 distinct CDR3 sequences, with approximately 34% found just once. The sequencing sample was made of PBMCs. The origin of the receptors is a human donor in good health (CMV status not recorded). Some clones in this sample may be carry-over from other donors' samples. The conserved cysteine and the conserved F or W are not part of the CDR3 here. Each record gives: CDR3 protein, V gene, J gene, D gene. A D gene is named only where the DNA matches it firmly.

CDR3 protein: ASSPRRGLSPYYEQY; V gene: TRBV19; J gene: TRBJ2-7; D gene: NA
CDR3 protein: ASSLGQGASGNTIY; V gene: TRBV7-8; J gene: TRBJ1-3; D gene: TRBD1
CDR3 protein: ASKPGLTQETQY; V gene: TRBV19; J gene: TRBJ2-5; D gene: NA
CDR3 protein: ASRKAGLAGGRFDTGELF; V gene: TRBV7-2; J gene: TRBJ2-2; D gene: TRBD2
CDR3 protein: ASSQAGGGYT; V gene: TRBV14; J gene: TRBJ1-2; D gene: NA
CDR3 protein: ATSRTGDGGYT; V gene: TRBV15; J gene: TRBJ1-2; D gene: TRBD1
CDR3 protein: ASSQRNYGYT; V gene: TRBV7-2; J gene: TRBJ1-2; D gene: NA
CDR3 protein: ASSPEARSNEKLF; V gene: TRBV7-9; J gene: TRBJ1-4; D gene: NA
CDR3 protein: ASNEGGTKNIQY; V gene: TRBV5-1; J gene: TRBJ2-4; D gene: NA
CDR3 protein: ASSLPLAVGTDTQY; V gene: TRBV7-6; J gene: TRBJ2-3; D gene: NA
CDR3 protein: ASSPQTGTEQY; V gene: TRBV11-2; J gene: TRBJ2-7; D gene: TRBD1
CDR3 protein: ASSLVNRGRTEAF; V gene: TRBV7-2; J gene: TRBJ1-1; D gene: TRBD1
CDR3 protein: ASSLGAPENQPQH; V gene: TRBV12-3/TRBV12-4; J gene: TRBJ1-5; D gene: NA
CDR3 protein: ASSDGYKGQSTDTQY; V gene: TRBV25-1; J gene: TRBJ2-3; D gene: TRBD1
CDR3 protein: ASSLGAGIVGGYT; V gene: TRBV7-9; J gene: TRBJ1-2; D gene: NA
CDR3 protein: ASSPTGYSNQPQH; V gene: TRBV6-1; J gene: TRBJ1-5; D gene: NA
CDR3 protein: ASSGSGSIDEQF; V gene: TRBV25-1; J gene: TRBJ2-1; D gene: TRBD2
CDR3 protein: ASLDRDTPRNGYT; V gene: TRBV19; J gene: TRBJ1-2; D gene: NA
CDR3 protein: ASSPGSGFNEQF; V gene: TRBV7-2; J gene: TRBJ2-1; D gene: NA
CDR3 protein: ASSLTFGFSGELF; V gene: TRBV7-8; J gene: TRBJ2-2; D gene: NA
CDR3 protein: ASSLDLLVSFTGELF; V gene: TRBV7-2; J gene: TRBJ2-2; D gene: NA
CDR3 protein: ASSLVAGRGNEQY; V gene: TRBV7-2; J gene: TRBJ2-7; D gene: NA
CDR3 protein: AAQLTGGSTDTQY; V gene: TRBV10-3; J gene: TRBJ2-3; D gene: TRBD1
CDR3 protein: ASSSNGGRGRYEQY; V gene: TRBV12-3/TRBV12-4; J gene: TRBJ2-7; D gene: NA
CDR3 protein: ASSGSGRSGNTIY; V gene: TRBV6-1; J gene: TRBJ1-3; D gene: NA
CDR3 protein: ASSEIVSNQPQH; V gene: TRBV6-1; J gene: TRBJ1-5; D gene: NA
CDR3 protein: ASTITWSSYNEQF; V gene: TRBV7-8; J gene: TRBJ2-1; D gene: NA
CDR3 protein: ASSKPPREYKRTQY; V gene: TRBV28; J gene: TRBJ2-5; D gene: NA
CDR3 protein: ASSQVGGKTEAF; V gene: TRBV3-1; J gene: TRBJ1-1; D gene: NA
CDR3 protein: AISESGVTSGNTIY; V gene: TRBV10-3; J gene: TRBJ1-3; D gene: NA
CDR3 protein: ASSLDGPAYEQY; V gene: TRBV7-2; J gene: TRBJ2-7; D gene: NA
CDR3 protein: ASSFAGVGETQY; V gene: TRBV27; J gene: TRBJ2-5; D gene: NA
CDR3 protein: ASRTTEYEQY; V gene: TRBV6-1; J gene: TRBJ2-7; D gene: NA
CDR3 protein: ASSPPLSYNEQF; V gene: TRBV28; J gene: TRBJ2-1; D gene: NA
CDR3 protein: DSSGTGPGEQF; V gene: TRBV10-1; J gene: TRBJ2-1; D gene: TRBD1